These 19 T cell receptor beta chains originate from one sample sequenced in a study of cytomegalovirus exposure and HLA in healthy donors. Profiled with immunoSEQ multiplex PCR; TCRdb holds only in-frame clones, not every one. Altogether around 150,000 clones are present, around 89% being singletons, with the ten largest covering 2.5% to 3.5%. The material sequenced was PBMCs. These receptors were taken from a man aged 18 to 30 in good health and CMV-seronegative.

CDR3 loop: CASSPASGGPNTGELFF. The DNA of the CDR3 is TGTGCCAGCTCACCCGCTAGCGGGGGACCAAACACCGGGGAGCTGTTTTTT. The chain combines TRBV18 with TRBJ2-2, with 10 nucleotides matching TRBD2. Germline CDR1 and CDR2: KGHSH and LQKENI. CDR3 length: 17 amino acids. Trimming cost V 3 bases and J 2 bases; bases outside gene matches: 6.

J is TRBJ1-2 and V is TRBV28, with D maybe TRBD1 (5 bases). V was trimmed by 7 bases and J by 7 bases, leaving 16 bases between them. The length of the CDR3 is 13 residues. Germline values: CDR1 MDHEN, CDR2 SYDVKM. This CDR3 is CASNHVGRSGYTF. In nucleotides, the CDR3 is TGTGCCAGCAATCACGTGGGGCGTAGTGGCTACACCTTC.

The chain employs TRBV28 and TRBJ2-1; 12 bases are a match to TRBD2. The germline gives CDR1 MDHEN, CDR2 SYDVKM. CDR3 length equals 15 residues. Unmatched junction bases numbered 4, after V lost 2 bases and J lost 8 bases. CDR3 residues: CASSLLAGGLHEQFF. The CDR3 nucleotides are TGTGCCAGCAGTTTACTAGCGGGGGGGCTCCATGAGCAGTTCTTC.

CDR3 in DNA: TGTGCCAGCCTTAAGCTTTCAGGAAACACCATATATTTT. Residues: CASLKLSGNTIYF. The chain combines TRBV6-5 with TRBJ1-3; D ambiguous. CDR3 length: 13 amino acids. V was clipped by 8 bases and J by 4 bases, with 12 bases between them. Per germline, CDR1 MNHEY and CDR2 SVGAGI.

This clone occurred a few times. The genes are TRBV7-6 and TRBJ2-7; TRBD2 agrees at 9 bases. The CDR3 extends over 14 amino acids. Trimming at V came to 0 bases and at J to 3 bases, leaving 0 bases not matched to a gene. Germline CDR1 and CDR2: SGHVS and FNYEAQ. Here the CDR3 DNA reads TGTGCCAGCAGCTTAGCTAGCGGGAGCTACGAGCAGTACTTC. It yields the protein CASSLASGSYEQYF.

The chain joins TRBV7-9 to TRBJ1-4; 9 nucleotides align to TRBD1. V was clipped by 5 bases and J by 6 bases; unmatched bases: 7. Germline lookup yields CDR1 SEHNR and CDR2 FQNEAQ (reference sequence). The length of the CDR3 is 15 residues. The CDR3 DNA follows: TGTGCCAGCAGCCAGGGACAGGGCAAGGATGAAAAACTGTTTTTT. It specifies CASSQGQGKDEKLFF.

This chain uses TRBV11-2 with TRBJ2-2, with D maybe TRBD1 (6 bases). V was pared by 5 bases and J by 6 bases, with 10 bases between. Germline loops: CDR1 SGHAT, CDR2 FQNNGV. The CDR3 loop spans 13 amino acids. The CDR3 region is CASSKTGSGELFF. DNA of the CDR3: TGTGCCAGCAGCAAGACAGGCTCCGGGGAGCTGTTTTTT.

The chain is built from TRBV29-1 and TRBJ2-5; 8 positions match TRBD1. The CDR3 has 13 amino acids. J lost 4 bases, V lost 5 bases, and 6 bases had no gene match. CDR1 is SQVTM and CDR2 is ANQGSEA in the germline V gene. The CDR3 nucleotides are TGCAGCGTTCGGGCAGGGGGCCGAGAGACCCAGTACTTC. The encoded protein is CSVRAGGRETQYF.

This chain connects TRBV10-2 to TRBJ2-3; weak D call: TRBD2 (6 bases). V was cut by 0 bases and J by 2 bases, with 12 bases left in between. Germline loops: CDR1 WSHSY, CDR2 SAAADI. This CDR3 is 16 amino acids long. Here the CDR3 reads CASSESGGLYTDTQYF. The CDR3 nucleotides are TGCGCCAGCAGTGAGTCGGGGGGACTCTACACAGATACGCAGTATTTT.

The chain has TRBV30 and TRBJ1-5, with 9 nucleotides matching TRBD1. The CDR3 is made up of 13 amino acids. The junction had 4 bases not matched to a gene; V was cut back by 3 bases and J by 7 bases. Germline lookup yields CDR1 GTSNPN and CDR2 SVGIG (reference sequence). CDR3: CAWRTGGGQPQHF. The CDR3 DNA follows: TGTGCCTGGAGAACAGGGGGCGGCCAGCCCCAGCATTTT.

The rearrangement uses TRBV29-1 and TRBJ2-3; D is undetermined. In germline, CDR1 is SQVTM, CDR2 ANQGSEA. V gave up 5 bases and J gave up 1 base, with 13 bases separating them. The CDR3 runs 14 residues. The CDR3 bases are TGCAGCGTTTATCTAACGTTCGGCACAGATACGCAGTATTTT. Its translation is CSVYLTFGTDTQYF.

CDR3 loop: CASSHSDYGGYGYTF. The CDR3, as DNA: TGTGCCAGCAGCCATTCAGACTACGGGGGCTATGGCTACACCTTC. V gene TRBV5-6 combines with J gene TRBJ1-2, with D tentatively TRBD1 (5 bases). V was trimmed by 4 bases and J by 4 bases, leaving 17 bases between them. This CDR3 region has 15 residues. Germline loops: CDR1 SGHDT, CDR2 YYEEEE.

The V and J genes are TRBV2 and TRBJ1-1, with 8 bases fitting TRBD1. The CDR3 length is 17 residues. Germline assignment: CDR1 SNHLY and CDR2 FYNNEI. V lost 7 bases to trimming and J lost 0 bases; unmatched junction nucleotides: 13. The chain's CDR3 is CASTSPRTGQMNTEAFF. DNA of the CDR3: TGTGCCAGCACCTCCCCCAGGACAGGGCAGATGAACACTGAAGCTTTCTTT. The whole variable domain, remainder taken from reference TRBV2 and TRBJ1-1, is EPEVTQTPSHQVTQMGQEVILRCVPISNHLYFYWYRQILGQKVEFLVSFYNNEISEKSEIFDDQFSVERPDGSNFTLKIRSTKLEDSAMYFCASTSPRTGQMNTEAFFGQGTRLTVV.

V is TRBV5-1 and J is TRBJ2-6; a weak D match, TRBD2 (6 bases). CDR3 size: 15 residues. Looked up from germline, CDR1 is SGHRS and CDR2 is YFSETQ. Trimming took 4 bases from V and 0 from J, leaving 8 bases between them. The CDR3 nucleotides are TGCGCCAGCAGCCCCGGGAGCTCTGGGGCCAACGTCCTGACTTTC. Translated, it gives CASSPGSSGANVLTF.

The gene calls are TRBV7-6 and TRBJ2-7; TRBD2 agrees at 7 bases. The CDR3 is 16 residues long. Germline trimming cut 4 bases from V and 5 bases from J; bases unmatched to any gene: 14. Germline-derived CDR1 and CDR2 are SGHVS and FNYEAQ. For the CDR3, the DNA is TGTGCCAGCAGCTCCTTCCCCCCGGGGGGTAACGACGAGCAGTACGTC. This gives the protein CASSSFPPGGNDEQYV.

The gene calls are TRBV19 and TRBJ1-5; 10 bases agree with TRBD1. From germline, CDR1 is LNHDA and CDR2 SQIVND (reference sequence). The ends lost 9 bases at V and 2 bases at J; junction bases unmatched: 7. The CDR3 contains 15 residues. This chain's CDR3 is CASRTGGIGNQPQHF. As DNA, the CDR3 is TGTGCCAGCAGGACAGGGGGAATTGGCAATCAGCCCCAGCATTTT. Filled out from reference TRBV19 and TRBJ1-5, the complete variable domain reads DGGITQSPKYLFRKEGQNVTLSCEQNLNHDAMYWYRQDPGQGLRLIYYSQIVNDFQKGDIAEGYSVSREKKESFPLTVTSAQKNPTAFYLCASRTGGIGNQPQHFGDGTRLSIL.

The rearrangement links TRBV14 to TRBJ1-1, with a possible D match to TRBD1 (6 bases). V gave up 0 bases and J gave up 0 bases, with 14 bases separating them. The germline V gene encodes CDR1 SGHDN and CDR2 FVKESK. The CDR3 covers 17 residues. CDR3: CASSQEGALSMNTEAFF. The CDR3, as DNA: TGTGCCAGCAGCCAAGAGGGGGCATTGTCGATGAACACTGAAGCTTTCTTT.

J is TRBJ2-1 and V is TRBV7-2; TRBD1 matches 9 bases. Germline lookup yields CDR1 SGHTA and CDR2 FQGNSA. Trimming removed 5 bases from V and 5 bases from J; junction bases left unmatched: 7. CDR3 length equals 15 residues. CDR3 in amino acids: CASSPRDRVDNEQFF. CDR3 in DNA: TGTGCCAGCAGCCCGCGGGACAGGGTGGACAATGAGCAGTTCTTC.

This clone appeared once. The chain carries TRBV5-1 and TRBJ2-2; 8 bases map to TRBD1. With 2 bases clipped from V and 3 bases from J, the junction kept 6 bases outside the gene matches. Germline lookup yields CDR1 SGHRS and CDR2 YFSETQ. CDR3 length: 16 residues. The CDR3 here is CASSFPGGPDTGELFF. CDR3 DNA sequence: TGCGCCAGCAGCTTCCCAGGGGGCCCGGACACCGGGGAGCTGTTTTTT.